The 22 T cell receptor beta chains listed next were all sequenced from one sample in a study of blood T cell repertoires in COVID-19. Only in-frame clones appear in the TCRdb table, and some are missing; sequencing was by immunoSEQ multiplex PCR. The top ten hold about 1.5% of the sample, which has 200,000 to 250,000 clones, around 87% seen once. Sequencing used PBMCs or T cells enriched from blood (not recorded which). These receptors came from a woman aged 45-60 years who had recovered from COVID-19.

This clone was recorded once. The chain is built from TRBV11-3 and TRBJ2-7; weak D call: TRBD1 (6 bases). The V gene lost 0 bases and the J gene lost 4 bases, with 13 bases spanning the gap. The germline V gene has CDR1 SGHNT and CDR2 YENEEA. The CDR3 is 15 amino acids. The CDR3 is CASSLDSTGAYEQYF. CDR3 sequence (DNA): TGTGCCAGCAGCTTAGATTCGACAGGAGCTTACGAGCAGTACTTC.

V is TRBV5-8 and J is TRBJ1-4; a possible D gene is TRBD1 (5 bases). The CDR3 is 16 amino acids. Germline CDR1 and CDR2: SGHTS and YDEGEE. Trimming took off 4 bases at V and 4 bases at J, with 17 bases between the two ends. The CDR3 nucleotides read TGTGCCAGCAGCGCGACCGGGACTCTCTTTAATGAAAAACTGTTTTTT. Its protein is CASSATGTLFNEKLFF.

Here the CDR3 DNA reads TGTGCCAGCAGCCAGAGATACGAGCAGTACTTC. Protein sequence: CASSQRYEQYF. This chain connects TRBV3-1 (or the pseudogene TRBV3-2) to TRBJ2-7; the D is unclear. The CDR3 length is 11 residues. V gave up 3 bases and J gave up 4 bases, with 4 bases separating them. Germline lookup yields CDR1 LGHDT and CDR2 YNNKEL (reference sequence).

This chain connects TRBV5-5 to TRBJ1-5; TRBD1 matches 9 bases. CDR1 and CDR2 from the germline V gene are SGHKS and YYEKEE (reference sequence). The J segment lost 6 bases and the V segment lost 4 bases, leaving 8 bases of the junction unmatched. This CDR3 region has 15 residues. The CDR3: CASSAGTGQGQPQHF. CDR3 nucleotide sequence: TGTGCCAGCAGCGCGGGGACGGGACAGGGTCAGCCCCAGCATTTT.

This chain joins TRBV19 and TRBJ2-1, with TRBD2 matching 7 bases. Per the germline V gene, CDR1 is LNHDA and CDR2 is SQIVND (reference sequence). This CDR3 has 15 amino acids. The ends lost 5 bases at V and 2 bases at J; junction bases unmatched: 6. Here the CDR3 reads CASSLTSSAYNEQFF. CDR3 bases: TGTGCCAGTAGTCTGACTAGCAGCGCCTACAATGAGCAGTTCTTC.

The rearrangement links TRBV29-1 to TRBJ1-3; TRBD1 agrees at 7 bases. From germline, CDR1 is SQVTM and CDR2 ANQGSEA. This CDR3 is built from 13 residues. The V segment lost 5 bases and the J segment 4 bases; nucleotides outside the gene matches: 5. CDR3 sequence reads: CSVSRGNGNTIYF. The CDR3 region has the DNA TGCAGCGTTAGCAGGGGGAACGGAAACACCATATATTTT.

The CDR3 bases are TGTGCCAGCAGTTACAGGGGGCCTGGGGCCGGGGAGCTGTTTTTT. Translation gives CASSYRGPGAGELFF. The rearrangement uses TRBV6-5 and TRBJ2-2; 7 nucleotides match TRBD1. The CDR3 length is 15 residues. V gave up 2 bases and J gave up 6 bases; unmatched junction bases: 6. Germline assignment: CDR1 MNHEY and CDR2 SVGAGI.

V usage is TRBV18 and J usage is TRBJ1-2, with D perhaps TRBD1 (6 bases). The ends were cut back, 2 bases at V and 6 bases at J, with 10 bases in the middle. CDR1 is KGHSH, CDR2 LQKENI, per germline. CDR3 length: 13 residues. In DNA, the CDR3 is TGTGCCAGCTCACCAGGGCAGGGGAATGGCTACACCTTC. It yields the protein CASSPGQGNGYTF.

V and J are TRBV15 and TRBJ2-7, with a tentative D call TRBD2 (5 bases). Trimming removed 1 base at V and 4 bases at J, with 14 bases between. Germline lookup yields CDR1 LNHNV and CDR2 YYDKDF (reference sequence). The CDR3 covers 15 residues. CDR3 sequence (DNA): TGTGCCACCAGCAGAGCCCCGGGAAGATTTTACGAGCAGTACTTC. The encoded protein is CATSRAPGRFYEQYF.

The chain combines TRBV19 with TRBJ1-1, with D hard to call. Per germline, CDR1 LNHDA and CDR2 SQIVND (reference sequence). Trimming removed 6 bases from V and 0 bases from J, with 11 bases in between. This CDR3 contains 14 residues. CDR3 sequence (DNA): TGTGCCAGTAGAGAACAGTTGGTGAACACTGAAGCTTTCTTT. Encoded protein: CASREQLVNTEAFF.

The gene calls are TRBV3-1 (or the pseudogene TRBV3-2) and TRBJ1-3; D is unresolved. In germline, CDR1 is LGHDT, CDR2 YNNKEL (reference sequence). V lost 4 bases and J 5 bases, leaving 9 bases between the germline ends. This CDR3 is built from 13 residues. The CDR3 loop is CASSLAERNTIYF. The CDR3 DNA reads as TGTGCCAGCAGCCTCGCGGAGAGAAACACCATATATTTT.

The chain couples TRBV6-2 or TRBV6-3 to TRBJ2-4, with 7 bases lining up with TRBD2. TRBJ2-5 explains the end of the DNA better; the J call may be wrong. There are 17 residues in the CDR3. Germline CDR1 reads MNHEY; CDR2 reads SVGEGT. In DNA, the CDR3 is TGTGCCAGCAGTTATCGTGTGGGGGGGGAGCGGCTACCGACCCAGTACTTC. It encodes CASSYRVGGERLPTQYF.

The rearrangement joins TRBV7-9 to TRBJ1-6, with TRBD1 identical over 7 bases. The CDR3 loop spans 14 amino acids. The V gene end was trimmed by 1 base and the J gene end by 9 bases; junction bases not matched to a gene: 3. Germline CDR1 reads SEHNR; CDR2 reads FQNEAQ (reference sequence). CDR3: CASSLVQGFSPLHF. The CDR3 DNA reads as TGTGCCAGCAGCTTAGTACAGGGGTTTTCACCCCTCCACTTT. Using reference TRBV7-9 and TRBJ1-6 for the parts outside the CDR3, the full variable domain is DTGVSQNPRHKITKRGQNVTFRCDPISEHNRLYWYRQTLGQGPEFLTYFQNEAQLEKSRLLSDRFSAERPKGSFSTLEIQRTEQGDSAMYLCASSLVQGFSPLHFGNGTRLTVT.

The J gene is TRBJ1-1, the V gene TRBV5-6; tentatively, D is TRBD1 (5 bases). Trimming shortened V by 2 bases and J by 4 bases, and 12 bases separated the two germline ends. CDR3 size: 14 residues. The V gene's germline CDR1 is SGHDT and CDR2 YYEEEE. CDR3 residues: CASSFLGGGTEAFF. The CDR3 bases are TGTGCCAGCAGCTTTCTGGGCGGGGGCACTGAAGCTTTCTTT.

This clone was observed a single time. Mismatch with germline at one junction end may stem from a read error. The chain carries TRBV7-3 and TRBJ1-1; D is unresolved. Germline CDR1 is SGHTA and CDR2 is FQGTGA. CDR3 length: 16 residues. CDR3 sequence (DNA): TGTGCCAGCACCTTAAGATCAGGAAGCATGAACACTGAAGCTTTCTTT. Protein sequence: CASTLRSGSMNTEAFF.

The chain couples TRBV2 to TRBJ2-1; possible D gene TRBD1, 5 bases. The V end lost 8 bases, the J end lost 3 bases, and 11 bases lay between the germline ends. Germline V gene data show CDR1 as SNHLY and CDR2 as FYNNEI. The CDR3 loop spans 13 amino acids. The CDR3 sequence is CASQNRGYNEQFF. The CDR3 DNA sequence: TGTGCCAGCCAAAATAGGGGCTACAATGAGCAGTTCTTC. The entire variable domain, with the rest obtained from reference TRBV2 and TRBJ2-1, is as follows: EPEVTQTPSHQVTQMGQEVILRCVPISNHLYFYWYRQILGQKVEFLVSFYNNEISEKSEIFDDQFSVERPDGSNFTLKIRSTKLEDSAMYFCASQNRGYNEQFFGPGTRLTVL.

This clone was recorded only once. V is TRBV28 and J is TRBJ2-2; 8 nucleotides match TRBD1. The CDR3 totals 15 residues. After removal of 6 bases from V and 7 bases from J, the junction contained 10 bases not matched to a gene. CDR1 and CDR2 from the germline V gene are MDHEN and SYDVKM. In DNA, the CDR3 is TGTGCCAGCAGACCAGGACAGGGAGATCACGGGGAGCTGTTTTTT. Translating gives CASRPGQGDHGELFF.

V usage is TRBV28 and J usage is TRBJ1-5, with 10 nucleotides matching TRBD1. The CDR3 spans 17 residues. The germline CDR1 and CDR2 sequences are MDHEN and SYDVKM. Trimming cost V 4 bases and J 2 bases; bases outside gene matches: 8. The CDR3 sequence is CASSSAGTGVRNQPQHF. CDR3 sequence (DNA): TGTGCCAGCAGTTCCGCCGGGACAGGGGTTCGCAATCAGCCCCAGCATTTT.

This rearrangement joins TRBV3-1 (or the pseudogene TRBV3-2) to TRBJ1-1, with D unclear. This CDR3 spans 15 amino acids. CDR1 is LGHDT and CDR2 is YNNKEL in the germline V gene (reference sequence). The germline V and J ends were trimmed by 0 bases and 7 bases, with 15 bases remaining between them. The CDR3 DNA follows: TGTGCCAGCAGCCAAGAGGGCAGAATGACGAGTGAAGCTTTCTTT. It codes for CASSQEGRMTSEAFF.

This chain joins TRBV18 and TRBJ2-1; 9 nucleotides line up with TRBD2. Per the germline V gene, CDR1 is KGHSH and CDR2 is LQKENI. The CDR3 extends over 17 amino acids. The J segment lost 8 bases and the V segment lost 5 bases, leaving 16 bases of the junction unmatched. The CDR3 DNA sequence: TGTGCCAGCTCAACGACTAGCGGCCTCGGAGGGGCCGATGAGCAGTTCTTC. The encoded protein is CASSTTSGLGGADEQFF.

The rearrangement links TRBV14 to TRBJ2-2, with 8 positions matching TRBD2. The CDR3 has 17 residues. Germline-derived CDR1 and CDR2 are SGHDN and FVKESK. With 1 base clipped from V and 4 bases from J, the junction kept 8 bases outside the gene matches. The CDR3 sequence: CASSQGAGTRVTGELFF. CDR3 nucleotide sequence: TGTGCCAGCAGCCAAGGGGCCGGGACTAGAGTCACCGGGGAGCTGTTTTTT.

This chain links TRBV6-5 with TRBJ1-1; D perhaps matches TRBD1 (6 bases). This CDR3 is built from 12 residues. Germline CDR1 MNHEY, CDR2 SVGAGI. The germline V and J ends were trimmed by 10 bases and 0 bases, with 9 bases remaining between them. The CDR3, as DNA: TGTGCCATCCAGGGGATGAACACTGAAGCTTTCTTT. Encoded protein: CAIQGMNTEAFF.